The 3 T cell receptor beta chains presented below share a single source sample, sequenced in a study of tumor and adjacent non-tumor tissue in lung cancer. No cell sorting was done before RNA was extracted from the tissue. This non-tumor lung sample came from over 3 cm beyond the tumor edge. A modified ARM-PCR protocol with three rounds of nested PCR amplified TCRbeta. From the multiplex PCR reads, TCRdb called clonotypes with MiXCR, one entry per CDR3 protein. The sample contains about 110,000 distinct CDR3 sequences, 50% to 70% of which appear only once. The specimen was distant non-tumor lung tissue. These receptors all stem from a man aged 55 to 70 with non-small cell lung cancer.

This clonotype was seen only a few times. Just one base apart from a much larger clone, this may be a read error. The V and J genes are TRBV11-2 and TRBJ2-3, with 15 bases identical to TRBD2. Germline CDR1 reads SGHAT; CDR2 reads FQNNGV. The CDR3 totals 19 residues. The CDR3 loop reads CASSLLGTSGGRSTGTQYF. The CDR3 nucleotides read TGTGCCAGCAGCCTCCTCGGGACTAGCGGGGGGCGGAGCACAGGTACGCAGTATTTT.

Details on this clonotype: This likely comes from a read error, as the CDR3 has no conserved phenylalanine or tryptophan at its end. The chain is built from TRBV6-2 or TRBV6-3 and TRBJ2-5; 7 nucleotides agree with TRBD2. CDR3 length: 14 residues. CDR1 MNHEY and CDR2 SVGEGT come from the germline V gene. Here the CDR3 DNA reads TGTGCCAGCGGCTTAGCGGGCAGCCAAGTGACCCAGTACTAC. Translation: CASGLAGSQVTQYY.

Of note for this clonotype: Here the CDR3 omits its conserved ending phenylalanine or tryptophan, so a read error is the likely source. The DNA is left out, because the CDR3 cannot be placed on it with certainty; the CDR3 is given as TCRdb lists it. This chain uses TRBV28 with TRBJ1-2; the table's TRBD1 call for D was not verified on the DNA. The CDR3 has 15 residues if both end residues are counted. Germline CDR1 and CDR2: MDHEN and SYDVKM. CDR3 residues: CASSPYRAVKGGYTV.